Shown below are 18 T cell receptor beta chains from a single sample sequenced in a study of shared clonotypes between healthy human individuals. Sequencing was performed with immunoSEQ multiplex PCR; in TCRdb, only in-frame clones are kept and a portion is missing. The data show around 690,000 clones, less than 95% seen once. The sample comprised memory CD8+ T cells from PBMCs. The subset here: CD45RO+ cells pooled with CCR7-negative TemRA cells. These receptors all come from a man aged 18 to 29 in good health. Some clones in this sample may be carry-over from other donors' samples.

Note on this clone: This sample includes further DNA sequences coding for the same CDR3. The chain links TRBV15 to TRBJ1-5; D is undetermined. V lost 6 bases and J lost 2, with 5 bases in between. In germline, CDR1 is LNHNV, CDR2 YYDKDF (reference sequence). The CDR3 runs to 12 residues. CDR3 residues: CATSRGNQPQHF. The CDR3 region has the DNA TGTGCCACCAGTCGGGGCAATCAGCCCCAGCATTTT. Filled out from reference TRBV15 and TRBJ1-5, the complete variable domain reads DAMVIQNPRYQVTQFGKPVTLSCSQTLNHNVMYWYQQKSSQAPKLLFHYYDKDFNNEADTPDNFQSRRPNTSFCFLDIRSPGLGDTAMYLCATSRGNQPQHFGDGTRLSIL.

On this clone itself: This sample also contains other DNA sequences that code for the same CDR3. This sequence joins TRBV27 and TRBJ1-5, with D unresolved. The CDR3 spans 13 residues. From germline, CDR1 is MNHEY and CDR2 SMNVEV (reference sequence). Trimming shortened V by 2 bases and J by 0 bases, and 2 bases separated the two germline ends. CDR3 DNA: TGTGCCAGCAGTTTAAGTAGCAATCAGCCCCAGCATTTT. Encoded protein: CASSLSSNQPQHF.

Comment on this clone: Other nucleotide sequences from this sample produce the same CDR3. The chain employs TRBV9 and TRBJ2-3; D possibly corresponds to TRBD2 (6 bases). Trimming pared 4 bases from V and 0 bases from J, leaving 12 bases between. From germline, CDR1 is SGDLS and CDR2 YYNGEE. This CDR3 has 15 residues. CDR3 nucleotide sequence: TGTGCCAGCAGCCCCTCCGGGACTAGCACAGATACGCAGTATTTT. Protein: CASSPSGTSTDTQYF. The full variable domain, with the rest looked up from reference TRBV9 and TRBJ2-3, is DSGVTQTPKHLITATGQRVTLRCSPRSGDLSVYWYQQSLDQGLQFLIQYYNGEERAKGNILERFSAQQFPDLHSELNLSSLELGDSALYFCASSPSGTSTDTQYFGPGTRLTVL.

V gene TRBV9 combines with J gene TRBJ1-2; no clear D. The length of the CDR3 is 15 residues. Trimming left V 0 bases short and J 4 bases short, with 13 bases between. The germline gives CDR1 SGDLS, CDR2 YYNGEE. The CDR3 sequence: CASSVAFASSYGYTF. The CDR3, as DNA: TGTGCCAGCAGCGTAGCGTTCGCCAGTAGCTATGGCTACACCTTC.

The chain's CDR3 is CASSTASGSLSEQFF. CDR3 nucleotide sequence: TGTGCCAGCAGCACTGCTAGCGGGAGCCTCAGTGAGCAGTTCTTC. The rearrangement joins TRBV7-9 to TRBJ2-1, with 10 positions matching TRBD2. V shed 5 bases, J shed 9 bases, and the junction held 10 bases outside the gene matches. The CDR3 is made up of 15 amino acids. Germline CDR1 and CDR2: SEHNR and FQNEAQ (reference sequence).

The chain links TRBV11-1 to TRBJ1-1; D not resolved. CDR3 length: 14 residues. The V gene lost 2 bases and the J gene lost 0 bases, with 7 bases spanning the gap. Germline V lookup: CDR1 SGHAT, CDR2 FQDESV (reference sequence). CDR3: CASSLMSMNTEAFF. The DNA for the CDR3 is TGTGCCAGCAGCTTAATGTCGATGAACACTGAAGCTTTCTTT. Looking up the rest from reference TRBV11-1 and TRBJ1-1 gives the full variable domain: EAEVAQSPRYKITEKSQAVAFWCDPISGHATLYWYRQILGQGPELLVQFQDESVVDDSQLPKDRFSAERLKGVDSTLKIQPAELGDSAMYLCASSLMSMNTEAFFGQGTRLTVV.

The chain uses TRBV6-1 and TRBJ2-1; D gene ambiguous. The CDR3 has 15 residues. Per the germline V gene, CDR1 is MNHNS and CDR2 is SASEGT. The V and J ends lost 6 bases and 3 bases respectively, with 15 bases between them. The CDR3 DNA follows: TGTGCCAGCAGCCTATCGTACAGCCTCTACAATGAGCAGTTCTTC. It translates to CASSLSYSLYNEQFF.

The genes are TRBV5-1 and TRBJ2-7; TRBD1 aligns across 8 bases. The CDR3 totals 13 residues. The germline V gene has CDR1 SGHRS and CDR2 YFSETQ. J was trimmed by 5 bases and V by 0 bases; bases with no gene match: 1. DNA for the CDR3: TGCGCCAGCAGCTTGGACAGGGGGGACGAGCAGTACTTC. This encodes CASSLDRGDEQYF.

V is TRBV2 and J is TRBJ2-7, with 10 bases identical to TRBD2. J gave up 5 bases and V 8 bases, and 12 bases lay outside the gene matches. Germline CDR1 reads SNHLY; CDR2 reads FYNNEI. CDR3 length: 15 amino acids. In DNA, the CDR3 is TGTGCCAGCTCTCTAGCGGGAGAAGTCAGCGACGAGCAGTACTTC. Its protein is CASSLAGEVSDEQYF.

V gene TRBV28 combines with J gene TRBJ1-5, with D maybe TRBD1 (6 bases). Trimming removed 3 bases at V and 11 bases at J, with 23 bases between. The CDR3 is 16 residues long. The germline V gene encodes CDR1 MDHEN and CDR2 SYDVKM. The CDR3 protein is CASSLGLGQPSSAQHF. CDR3 DNA: TGTGCCAGCAGTTTGGGGCTCGGACAGCCCTCATCGGCCCAGCATTTT.

The chain uses TRBV4-3 and TRBJ2-3; TRBD2 aligns across 7 bases. This CDR3 is built from 18 residues. Germline values: CDR1 LGHNA, CDR2 YSLEER. V was clipped by 0 bases and J by 4 bases; unmatched bases: 13. The CDR3 sequence: CASSQDKVGEGLADTQYF. The CDR3 region has the DNA TGCGCCAGCAGCCAAGATAAAGTGGGGGAGGGCCTGGCAGATACGCAGTATTTT.

This rearrangement joins TRBV28 to TRBJ2-5; TRBD2 might be the D (7 bases). The DNA end is a closer match to TRBJ2-7, so the J assignment may be wrong. Germline values: CDR1 MDHEN, CDR2 SYDVKM. The CDR3 is 15 residues long. The CDR3 DNA reads as TGTGCCAGCAGTTTTAGGGGGGGTTTATCTTACGAGCAGTACTTC. This codes for CASSFRGGLSYEQYF.

The rearrangement uses TRBV7-3 and TRBJ2-3, with TRBD2 matching 9 bases. J lost 4 bases, V lost 6 bases, and 11 bases had no gene match. CDR3 length equals 16 residues. Germline V gene sequence: CDR1 SGHTA, CDR2 FQGTGA. CDR3 DNA sequence: TGTGCCAGCAGTCAGCCGGGACTAGCAGATCCAGATACGCAGTATTTT. Encoded protein: CASSQPGLADPDTQYF.

The CDR3 protein is CASSLGAGSGIREQYF. DNA of the CDR3: TGTGCCAGCAGCTTAGGCGCCGGTAGCGGGATCCGGGAGCAGTACTTC. This chain connects TRBV11-2 to TRBJ2-7, with TRBD2 identical over 8 bases. J was trimmed by 7 bases and V by 1 base; bases with no gene match: 12. Germline CDR1 and CDR2: SGHAT and FQNNGV. The CDR3 is made up of 16 amino acids. The whole variable domain, filled in from reference TRBV11-2 and TRBJ2-7, reads EAGVAQSPRYKIIEKRQSVAFWCNPISGHATLYWYQQILGQGPKLLIQFQNNGVVDDSQLPKDRFSAERLKGVDSTLKIQPAKLEDSAVYLCASSLGAGSGIREQYFGPGTRLTVT.

The V call is TRBV27, the J call TRBJ1-1, with a tentative D call TRBD1 (6 bases). Germline CDR1 and CDR2: MNHEY and SMNVEV (reference sequence). V was cut by 5 bases and J by 3 bases, with 16 bases left in between. CDR3 size: 15 residues. Written as DNA, the CDR3 is TGTGCCAGCAGTCCCCTACAGGGTCGCGACACTGAAGCTTTCTTT. Translating gives CASSPLQGRDTEAFF.

The rearrangement links TRBV18 to TRBJ1-1, with a possible D match to TRBD1 (5 bases). V lost 6 bases and J lost 0, with 14 bases in between. In germline, CDR1 is KGHSH, CDR2 LQKENI. The CDR3 extends over 15 amino acids. The DNA for the CDR3 is TGTGCCAGCTCGTCCTCCAGGGCAGTGAACACTGAAGCTTTCTTT. It specifies CASSSSRAVNTEAFF.

This sequence joins TRBV19 and TRBJ2-5, with 9 bases aligning to TRBD2. CDR3 length equals 15 residues. Germline assignment: CDR1 LNHDA and CDR2 SQIVND (reference sequence). J lost 3 bases, V lost 5 bases, and 7 bases had no gene match. CDR3 DNA: TGTGCCAGTAGTGAGCGACTAGCGGTAAAAGAGACCCAGTACTTC. Its protein product is CASSERLAVKETQYF.

The chain employs TRBV7-9 and TRBJ2-7; D gene ambiguous. This CDR3 is built from 13 residues. The germline V gene encodes CDR1 SEHNR and CDR2 FQNEAQ (reference sequence). The ends were cut back, 11 bases at V and 1 base at J, with 15 bases in the middle. CDR3 sequence: CAAAVSESYEQYF. The CDR3 DNA reads as TGTGCCGCGGCAGTCTCGGAATCCTACGAGCAGTACTTC.